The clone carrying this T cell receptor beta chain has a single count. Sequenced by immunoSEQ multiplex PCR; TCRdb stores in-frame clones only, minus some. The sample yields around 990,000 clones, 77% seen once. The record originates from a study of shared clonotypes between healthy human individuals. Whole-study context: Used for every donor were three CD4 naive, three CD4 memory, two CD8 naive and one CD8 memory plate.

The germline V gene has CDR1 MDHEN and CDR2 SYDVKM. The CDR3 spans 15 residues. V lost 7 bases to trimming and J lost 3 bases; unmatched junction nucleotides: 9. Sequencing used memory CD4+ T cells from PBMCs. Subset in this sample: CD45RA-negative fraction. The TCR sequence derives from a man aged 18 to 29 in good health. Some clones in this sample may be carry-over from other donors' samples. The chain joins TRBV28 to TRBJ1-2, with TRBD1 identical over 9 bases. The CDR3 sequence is CASTIGTGSYYGYTF. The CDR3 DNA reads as TGTGCCAGCACCATAGGGACAGGGTCATACTATGGCTACACCTTC.